A single sample gave rise to the 21 T cell receptor beta chains below, sequenced in a study of regulatory T cells in long-lasting Graves disease. Indicated time point: newly diagnosed GD, antithyroid drugs for less than 3 months. Extracted PBMC RNA gave rise to the TCR library. Arm-PCR of CDR3 regions and iRepertoire HTBI primers were the basis on which TCR beta libraries were built. TCRdb used MiXCR to reprocess the multiplex PCR reads, holding one entry per CDR3 protein. The sample shows hundreds of thousands of distinct CDR3 sequences, about 15% of them seen only once. A further study also used this sample, focusing on T cells in Graves' hyperthyroidism and ophthalmopathy.

The source was peripheral blood mononuclear cells (PBMCs), collected at new diagnosis, from a patient treated with antithyroid drugs. These receptors were taken from a woman in her twenties or thirties with Graves disease.

This clonotype was seen at least ten times. The CDR3 coding sequence is TGTGCCAGCAGTTTGGGGGGCGCGGACTATGGCTACACCTTC. It is translated as CASSLGGADYGYTF. V and J are TRBV28 and TRBJ1-2, with D tentatively TRBD1 (6 bases). CDR1 and CDR2 from the germline V gene are MDHEN and SYDVKM. This CDR3 is built from 14 residues. V was trimmed by 3 bases and J by 3 bases, leaving 11 bases between them.

V gene TRBV20-1 combines with J gene TRBJ2-3; TRBD2 aligns across 14 bases. The ends lost 3 bases at V and 3 bases at J; junction bases unmatched: 8. Germline assignment: CDR1 DFQATT and CDR2 SNEGSKA (reference sequence). The CDR3 is 17 residues long. The CDR3 reads CSASRVGTSGRTDTQYF. The CDR3 bases are TGCAGTGCTAGTCGAGTTGGGACTAGCGGGAGAACAGATACGCAGTATTTT.

This clonotype has more than one count but fewer than ten. The chain is built from TRBV20-1 and TRBJ2-2; TRBD2 agrees at 7 bases. Germline V gives CDR1 DFQATT, CDR2 SNEGSKA (reference sequence). J lost 3 bases, V lost 0 bases, and 4 bases had no gene match. CDR3 length equals 15 residues. The CDR3 protein is CSARDGRRDTGELFF. The CDR3 DNA reads as TGCAGTGCTAGAGACGGGAGGCGGGACACCGGGGAGCTGTTTTTT.

This clonotype was observed at least ten times. The chain couples TRBV28 to TRBJ2-1; 8 bases are a match to TRBD2. Trimming removed 3 bases from V and 8 bases from J; junction bases left unmatched: 9. The CDR3 totals 15 residues. Germline V gene data show CDR1 as MDHEN and CDR2 as SYDVKM. This chain's CDR3 is CASSFGQAGVHEQFF. For the CDR3, the DNA is TGTGCCAGCAGTTTCGGTCAAGCGGGAGTACATGAGCAGTTCTTC.

This clonotype was seen many times. The J gene is TRBJ1-1, the V gene TRBV11-2, with D unclear. The CDR3 totals 13 residues. V shed 3 bases and J shed 6 bases, with 11 bases lying between them. Germline assignment: CDR1 SGHAT and CDR2 FQNNGV. The DNA for the CDR3 is TGTGCCAGCAGCTTTGGAGGGTTACCTGAAGCTTTCTTT. Translating gives CASSFGGLPEAFF.

This clonotype came up a few times. The rearrangement links TRBV24-1 to TRBJ2-1, with D perhaps matching TRBD2 (6 bases). The CDR3 consists of 13 residues. Per germline, CDR1 KGHDR and CDR2 SFDVKD. The V gene lost 3 bases and the J gene lost 8 bases, with 10 bases spanning the gap. This CDR3 is CATSDPPGDEQFF. Written as DNA, the CDR3 is TGTGCCACCAGTGATCCGCCGGGGGATGAGCAGTTCTTC.

This chain joins TRBV6-2 or TRBV6-3 and TRBJ1-4; TRBD1 matches 7 bases. Germline CDR1 MNHEY, CDR2 SVGEGT. Trimming at V came to 8 bases and at J to 5 bases, leaving 8 bases not matched to a gene. This CDR3 spans 14 amino acids. The CDR3 DNA sequence: TGTGCCAGCGGCCGGGACAGTCAAAATGAAAAACTGTTTTTT. Translation: CASGRDSQNEKLFF.

This clonotype was detected many times. The V call is TRBV6-2 or TRBV6-3, the J call TRBJ1-4; D is unresolved. V was pared by 2 bases and J by 3 bases, with 10 bases between. The CDR3 is 15 residues long. Germline loops: CDR1 MNHEY, CDR2 SVGEGT. The CDR3: CASSYQPVANEKLFF. CDR3 in DNA: TGTGCCAGCAGTTACCAGCCAGTAGCTAATGAAAAACTGTTTTTT.

As concerns this clonotype: A much larger clone is a single base away; this may be a read error. The final CDR3 position lacks the conserved phenylalanine or tryptophan, pointing to a likely read error. V and J are TRBV2 and TRBJ1-4; tentatively, D is TRBD1 (6 bases). This CDR3 comprises 16 residues. Between the trimmed V and J ends, which lost 5 bases and 3 bases, there was a span of 16 bases. The germline V gene encodes CDR1 SNHLY and CDR2 FYNNEI. CDR3 loop: CASSPGQLAPNEKLFL. CDR3 nucleotides: TGTGCCAGCAGTCCCGGACAGTTAGCGCCTAATGAAAAACTGTTTCTT.

This clonotype was seen just once. One junction end disagrees with the germline gene, perhaps due to a read error. The chain links TRBV5-1 to TRBJ2-5, with TRBD1 matching 7 bases. CDR1 SGHRS and CDR2 YFSETQ come from the germline V gene. CDR3 length: 13 residues. CDR3 in amino acids: CTSSPTGTETQYF. The CDR3 coding sequence is TGCACCAGCAGCCCGACAGGGACAGAGACCCAGTACTTC.

This clonotype has ten or more counts. This sequence joins TRBV3-1 and TRBJ1-4, with D unclear. The germline V and J ends were trimmed by 0 bases and 0 bases, with 8 bases remaining between them. The CDR3 extends over 16 amino acids. CDR1 and CDR2 (germline): LGHDT, YNNKEL (reference sequence). CDR3 loop: CASSQEGTATNEKLFF. The DNA of the CDR3 is TGTGCCAGCAGCCAAGAGGGAACAGCAACTAATGAAAAACTGTTTTTT.

This clonotype was seen many times. The rearrangement links TRBV5-1 to TRBJ1-1; D is uncertain. Trimming removed 0 bases at V and 2 bases at J, with 8 bases between. Germline V gives CDR1 SGHRS, CDR2 YFSETQ. This CDR3 has 14 residues. CDR3 sequence reads: CASSLAAANTEAFF. The CDR3 nucleotides are TGCGCCAGCAGCTTGGCGGCAGCTAACACTGAAGCTTTCTTT.

There are a few counts of this clonotype. This rearrangement joins TRBV6-5 to TRBJ1-2, with D unresolved. The CDR3 totals 13 residues. V shed 0 bases and J shed 8 bases, with 10 bases lying between them. Germline V gives CDR1 MNHEY, CDR2 SVGAGI. CDR3 residues: CASSYSGEGGYTF. DNA of the CDR3: TGTGCCAGCAGTTACTCTGGAGAAGGCGGCTACACCTTC.

This clonotype was detected many times. The rearrangement links TRBV11-1 to TRBJ2-3, with D uncertain. This CDR3 spans 14 amino acids. Germline assignment: CDR1 SGHAT and CDR2 FQDESV (reference sequence). Trimming removed 4 bases at V and 0 bases at J, with 8 bases between. The CDR3 region is CASSSTLSTDTQYF. The CDR3 DNA is TGTGCCAGCAGCTCCACTCTTAGCACAGATACGCAGTATTTT.

This clonotype was observed a handful of times. The chain has TRBV28 and TRBJ1-5, with TRBD1 identical over 7 bases. J was trimmed by 5 bases and V by 6 bases; bases with no gene match: 7. CDR1 is MDHEN and CDR2 is SYDVKM in the germline V gene. The CDR3 spans 14 residues. The DNA for the CDR3 is TGTGCCAGCAGAGCAGGGGGTTTCGATCAGCCCCAGCATTTT. Protein sequence: CASRAGGFDQPQHF.

This clonotype was seen only once. This may arise from a read error, as a much more abundant clone is one base away. The chain couples TRBV30 to TRBJ1-5; maybe TRBD1 (5 bases). Germline V CDR1 and CDR2: GTSNPN, SVGIG (reference sequence). The CDR3 is made up of 14 amino acids. The V gene lost 1 base and the J gene lost 5 bases, with 12 bases spanning the gap. The CDR3 reads CAWSGWGFDQPQHF. The CDR3, as DNA: TGTGCCTGGAGTGGTTGGGGCTTCGATCAGCCCCAGCATTTT.

The chain employs TRBV19 and TRBJ1-1; a possible D gene is TRBD1 (5 bases). The CDR3 is 15 residues long. CDR1 LNHDA and CDR2 SQIVND come from the germline V gene (reference sequence). Trimming stripped 5 bases from V and 4 bases from J, with 17 bases between. This CDR3 reads CASSQAVGTGTEAFF. The CDR3 bases are TGTGCCAGTAGTCAGGCGGTGGGGACGGGCACTGAAGCTTTCTTT.

This sequence joins TRBV6-1 and TRBJ2-7; TRBD1 might be the D (5 bases). The CDR3 loop spans 15 amino acids. Per the germline V gene, CDR1 is MNHNS and CDR2 is SASEGT. Trimming pared 8 bases from V and 0 bases from J, leaving 17 bases between. The CDR3 loop is CASSPRSRGSYEQYF. The CDR3 DNA follows: TGTGCCAGCTCTCCTCGCTCAAGGGGCTCCTACGAGCAGTACTTC.

In its sample, this clonotype was seen many times. The chain has TRBV20-1 and TRBJ2-5, with 8 bases that match TRBD2. Germline-derived CDR1 and CDR2 are DFQATT and SNEGSKA (reference sequence). The CDR3 contains 13 residues. The CDR3 DNA is TGCAGCGTCAGCGGGAGTTGGGGAGAGACCCAGTACTTC. As protein: CSVSGSWGETQYF.

The sample holds many counts of this clonotype. J is TRBJ1-1 and V is TRBV30; TRBD1 matches at 9 bases. J gave up 5 bases and V 3 bases, and 4 bases lay outside the gene matches. The germline gives CDR1 GTSNPN, CDR2 SVGIG (reference sequence). The CDR3 sequence is 13 residues long. CDR3 nucleotides: TGTGCCTGGAGACGACAGGGGGGGACTGAAGCTTTCTTT. Its translation is CAWRRQGGTEAFF. Looking up the rest from reference TRBV30 and TRBJ1-1 gives the full variable domain: SQTIHQWPATLVQPVGSPLSLECTVEGTSNPNLYWYRQAAGRGLQLLFYSVGIGQISSEVPQNLSASRPQDRQFILSSKKLLLSDSGFYLCAWRRQGGTEAFFGQGTRLTVV.

This clonotype was seen a few times. This chain's CDR3 is CASRSLAGGREQYF. DNA of the CDR3: TGTGCCAGCAGGTCTCTAGCGGGAGGACGCGAGCAGTACTTC. V usage is TRBV11-2 and J usage is TRBJ2-7; 11 nucleotides align to TRBD2. After removal of 6 bases from V and 6 bases from J, the junction contained 7 bases not matched to a gene. Germline V gives CDR1 SGHAT, CDR2 FQNNGV. CDR3 length: 14 amino acids.